A selection of T cell receptor beta chains follows, all from one sample in a study of spatial heterogeneity in lung cancer. One entry per CDR3 protein results from TCRdb running MiXCR on the 5' RACE reads. This sample has 50,000 or so distinct CDR3 sequences, with over 9.5% found just once. The sample was PBMCs, taken at follow-up. These receptor sequences come from a male donor with early-stage non-small cell lung cancer. CDR3s include the opening cysteine and the closing phenylalanine or tryptophan. The D gene is left open where the match is weak. Expanded clones are given a class, and other clones once, few, many or no size at all.

v_call	clone_size	j_call	d_call	cdr3_nt	cdr3_aa
TRBV7-6	few	TRBJ2-3	.	TGTGCCAGCAGCTTAGATGAGAGCACAGATACGCAGTATTTT	CASSLDESTDTQYF
TRBV15	.	TRBJ1-1	TRBD1	TGTGCCACCAGCAAATCAGGGGGATTTGCTTTCTTT	CATSKSGGFAFF
TRBV4-3	few	TRBJ2-7	.	TGCGCCAGCAGCCAAGATCTCAGCCGGGAGCAGTACTTC	CASSQDLSREQYF
TRBV5-1	few	TRBJ2-1	TRBD2	TGCGCCAGCAGCAAGGGGACTAGCGGGAGAGATGAGCAGTTCTTC	CASSKGTSGRDEQFF
TRBV18	few	TRBJ2-1	.	TGTGCCAGCTCACCACCTACAAGCCTAGAGCAGTTCTTC	CASSPPTSLEQFF
TRBV7-6	many	TRBJ2-7	.	TGTGCCAGCAGCTTAGCTCGCAAAAGCGACACTTCAAGGTACGAGCAGTACTTC	CASSLARKSDTSRYEQYF
TRBV7-9	.	TRBJ2-7	.	TGTGCCAGCAGCGGGCAGATTCCCTACGAGCAGTACTTC	CASSGQIPYEQYF
TRBV5-1	few	TRBJ1-2	.	TGCGCCAGCAGCTTGTCCGCAGGGGATCCTGGCTACACCTTC	CASSLSAGDPGYTF
TRBV6-5	few	TRBJ2-5	TRBD2	TGTGCCAGCAGCCGGGGAGGGAGGGCCCAGGAGACCCAGTACTTC	CASSRGGRAQETQYF
TRBV12-3/TRBV12-4	many	TRBJ2-1	.	TGTGCCAGCTCAGCCCGGGGCCCCCTCGTAGAGGAGCAGTTCTTC	CASSARGPLVEEQFF